Listed here is a single T cell receptor (beta chain). Its cognate antigen is unknown. The PCR was carried out with 60 Vbeta primers and 13 Jbeta primers. Produced via immunoSEQ multiplex PCR; TCRdb's table is partial and in-frame only. The table records 160,000 or so clones, approximately 77% of them present only once. The CDR3 is 16 residues long. CDR1 is MNHEY, CDR2 SVGAGI, per germline. V lost 0 bases and J 0 bases, leaving 8 bases between the germline ends. The data originate from a study of cytomegalovirus exposure and HLA in healthy donors. Study in general: Drawn from HLA-typed donors, around 85 million unique TCRs were held in an early data release.

Overall study results and limits: As a later analysis showed, a missense DCLRE1C variant was linked to trimming of TCR beta V- and J-genes. TCR beta sequences reportedly predicted the HLA-A and HLA-B alleles of most subjects accurately. Cytomegalovirus status, reportedly, was diagnosed with high specificity and sensitivity by the classifier.

The rearrangement uses TRBV6-5 and TRBJ1-4; possible D gene TRBD1, 5 bases. The receptor's source is a man under 40 in good health and CMV-seropositive. Material for sequencing was PBMCs. DNA for the CDR3: TGTGCCAGCAGTTACTCGACAGTTCCAACTAATGAAAAACTGTTTTTT. Protein sequence: CASSYSTVPTNEKLFF.